These T cell receptor beta chains were read from a single sample in a study of blood T cell repertoires in COVID-19. Profiled with immunoSEQ multiplex PCR; TCRdb holds only in-frame clones, not every one. The sample consists of some 220,000 clones, about nine tenths of them appearing once. Specimen: PBMCs or T cells enriched from blood (not recorded which). The receptors originated from a woman aged 30 to 39 who had recovered from COVID-19. The CDR3 runs from the conserved cysteine through the conserved F or W. A D gene is named only where the DNA matches it firmly. Rows may omit the clone size; those that give it use once, few, many or a size class.

>NA|TRBD1|TRBV27|TRBJ2-7
TGTGCCAGCAGTTTATTGGGACAGGGGGCCTACGAGCAGTACTTC
CASSLLGQGAYEQYF
>few|TRBD2|TRBV5-5|TRBJ2-1
TGTGCCAGCAGCCTACGACTAGCGAACAATGAGCAGTTCTTC
CASSLRLANNEQFF
>NA|NA|TRBV6-5|TRBJ1-2
TGTGCCAGCAGTTTAGAGGGGGTCCGAGGCTACACCTTC
CASSLEGVRGYTF
>NA|NA|TRBV12-5|TRBJ1-1
TGTGCTAGTGGTCTCTCCAACAGGAACACTGAAGCTTTCTTT
CASGLSNRNTEAFF
>NA|NA|TRBV5-1|TRBJ2-5
TGCGCCAGCAGCCCCCAGCCAGGGGTGGAGACCCAGTACTTC
CASSPQPGVETQYF
>NA|TRBD2|TRBV3-1/TRBV3-2|TRBJ2-3
TGTGCCAGCAGCCTTGACGGGACTAGCCCAGATACGCAGTATTTT
CASSLDGTSPDTQYF
>NA|TRBD1|TRBV25-1|TRBJ1-6
TGTGCCAGCACCAAGGAGGGGACAGGGAATTCACCCCTCCACTTT
CASTKEGTGNSPLHF
>NA|NA|TRBV3-1/TRBV3-2|TRBJ1-2
TGTGCCAGCAGCCAAGAGGTCCTAGGAGGCTATGGCTACACCTTC
CASSQEVLGGYGYTF
>NA|TRBD2|TRBV4-1|TRBJ2-7
TGCGCCAGCAGCCAAGTCCCAGCGGGGCGGACGTTCACCTACGAGCAGTACTTC
CASSQVPAGRTFTYEQYF
>NA|TRBD1|TRBV5-4|TRBJ1-2
TGTGCCAGCAGCCCACCGGGACAGGGGAACTATGGCTACACCTTC
CASSPPGQGNYGYTF
>once|NA|TRBV7-8|TRBJ1-2
TGTGCCAGCAGCTCCCGACAGGACAACTATGGCTACACCTTC
CASSSRQDNYGYTF
>NA|TRBD2|TRBV3-1/TRBV3-2|TRBJ2-3
TGTGCCAGCAGCCGTAATAGCGGGGGCCCCCGGGATACGCAGTATTTT
CASSRNSGGPRDTQYF
>NA|TRBD1|TRBV3-1/TRBV3-2|TRBJ1-4
TGTGCCAGCAGCCCACAGGGGAATAATGAAAAACTGTTTTTT
CASSPQGNNEKLFF
>NA|NA|TRBV19|TRBJ1-2
TGTGCCAGTAGGCCGGGACTGGGGGTCTATGGCTACACCTTC
CASRPGLGVYGYTF
>NA|NA|TRBV9|TRBJ1-2
TGTGCCAGCAGCGAACGGGAACATTGGCCGTATGGCTACACCTTC
CASSEREHWPYGYTF
>NA|TRBD2|TRBV14|TRBJ2-6
TGTGCCAGCAGGGGGGGGACCGGGGCCAACGTCCTGACTTTC
CASRGGTGANVLTF
>NA|TRBD1|TRBV2|TRBJ2-2
TGTGCCAACCGGGACAGGGTTCAGGCCGGGGAGCTGTTTTTT
CANRDRVQAGELFF
>NA|TRBD2|TRBV7-2|TRBJ2-1
TGTGCCAGCAGCTTACTCCTAGCGGGGGAGGGGGAGCAGTTCTTC
CASSLLLAGEGEQFF
>NA|TRBD1|TRBV27|TRBJ1-1
TGTGCCAGCAGTACTATCGACGGGACAGAGATAAACATTATGAACACTGAAGCTTTCTTT
CASSTIDGTEINIMNTEAFF
>NA|NA|TRBV7-9|TRBJ1-3
TGTGCCAGCAGCCTAGACGGTGTCCGCTCTGGAAACACCATATATTTT
CASSLDGVRSGNTIYF
>NA|TRBD2|TRBV7-6|TRBJ2-7
TGTGCCAGCAGCATTAGCGGGACCTCCTACGAGCAGTACTTC
CASSISGTSYEQYF